The present entry profiles one T cell receptor beta chain with its context. The sample originates from a study of blood T cell repertoires in COVID-19. Across the whole study: Whether acute or convalescent, the COVID-19 samples came from the United States, Italy and Spain. From T cells, B-cell-depleted T cells, or PBMCs came the material, which was cDNA or gDNA.

The CDR3 spans 14 residues. From germline, CDR1 is MNHEY and CDR2 SVGAGI. The junction had 1 base not matched to a gene; V was cut back by 2 bases and J by 5 bases. In the study's own analysis: How many nucleated cells were present was estimated from reference gene primer amplification. Only in-frame clones appear in the TCRdb table, and some are missing; sequencing was by immunoSEQ multiplex PCR. The V and J calls and clone size come from that table; D and trimming were worked out from the DNA. The data hold about 94,000 clones, with about 80% observed a single time. The sample comprised peripheral blood. This chain uses TRBV6-5 with TRBJ2-5; the match to TRBD1 covers 11 bases. The source of this sequence is an elderly woman with acute or convalescent COVID-19. CDR3 coding DNA: TGTGCCAGCAGTTACGGGACAGGGGGGGAGACCCAGTACTTC. This codes for CASSYGTGGETQYF.